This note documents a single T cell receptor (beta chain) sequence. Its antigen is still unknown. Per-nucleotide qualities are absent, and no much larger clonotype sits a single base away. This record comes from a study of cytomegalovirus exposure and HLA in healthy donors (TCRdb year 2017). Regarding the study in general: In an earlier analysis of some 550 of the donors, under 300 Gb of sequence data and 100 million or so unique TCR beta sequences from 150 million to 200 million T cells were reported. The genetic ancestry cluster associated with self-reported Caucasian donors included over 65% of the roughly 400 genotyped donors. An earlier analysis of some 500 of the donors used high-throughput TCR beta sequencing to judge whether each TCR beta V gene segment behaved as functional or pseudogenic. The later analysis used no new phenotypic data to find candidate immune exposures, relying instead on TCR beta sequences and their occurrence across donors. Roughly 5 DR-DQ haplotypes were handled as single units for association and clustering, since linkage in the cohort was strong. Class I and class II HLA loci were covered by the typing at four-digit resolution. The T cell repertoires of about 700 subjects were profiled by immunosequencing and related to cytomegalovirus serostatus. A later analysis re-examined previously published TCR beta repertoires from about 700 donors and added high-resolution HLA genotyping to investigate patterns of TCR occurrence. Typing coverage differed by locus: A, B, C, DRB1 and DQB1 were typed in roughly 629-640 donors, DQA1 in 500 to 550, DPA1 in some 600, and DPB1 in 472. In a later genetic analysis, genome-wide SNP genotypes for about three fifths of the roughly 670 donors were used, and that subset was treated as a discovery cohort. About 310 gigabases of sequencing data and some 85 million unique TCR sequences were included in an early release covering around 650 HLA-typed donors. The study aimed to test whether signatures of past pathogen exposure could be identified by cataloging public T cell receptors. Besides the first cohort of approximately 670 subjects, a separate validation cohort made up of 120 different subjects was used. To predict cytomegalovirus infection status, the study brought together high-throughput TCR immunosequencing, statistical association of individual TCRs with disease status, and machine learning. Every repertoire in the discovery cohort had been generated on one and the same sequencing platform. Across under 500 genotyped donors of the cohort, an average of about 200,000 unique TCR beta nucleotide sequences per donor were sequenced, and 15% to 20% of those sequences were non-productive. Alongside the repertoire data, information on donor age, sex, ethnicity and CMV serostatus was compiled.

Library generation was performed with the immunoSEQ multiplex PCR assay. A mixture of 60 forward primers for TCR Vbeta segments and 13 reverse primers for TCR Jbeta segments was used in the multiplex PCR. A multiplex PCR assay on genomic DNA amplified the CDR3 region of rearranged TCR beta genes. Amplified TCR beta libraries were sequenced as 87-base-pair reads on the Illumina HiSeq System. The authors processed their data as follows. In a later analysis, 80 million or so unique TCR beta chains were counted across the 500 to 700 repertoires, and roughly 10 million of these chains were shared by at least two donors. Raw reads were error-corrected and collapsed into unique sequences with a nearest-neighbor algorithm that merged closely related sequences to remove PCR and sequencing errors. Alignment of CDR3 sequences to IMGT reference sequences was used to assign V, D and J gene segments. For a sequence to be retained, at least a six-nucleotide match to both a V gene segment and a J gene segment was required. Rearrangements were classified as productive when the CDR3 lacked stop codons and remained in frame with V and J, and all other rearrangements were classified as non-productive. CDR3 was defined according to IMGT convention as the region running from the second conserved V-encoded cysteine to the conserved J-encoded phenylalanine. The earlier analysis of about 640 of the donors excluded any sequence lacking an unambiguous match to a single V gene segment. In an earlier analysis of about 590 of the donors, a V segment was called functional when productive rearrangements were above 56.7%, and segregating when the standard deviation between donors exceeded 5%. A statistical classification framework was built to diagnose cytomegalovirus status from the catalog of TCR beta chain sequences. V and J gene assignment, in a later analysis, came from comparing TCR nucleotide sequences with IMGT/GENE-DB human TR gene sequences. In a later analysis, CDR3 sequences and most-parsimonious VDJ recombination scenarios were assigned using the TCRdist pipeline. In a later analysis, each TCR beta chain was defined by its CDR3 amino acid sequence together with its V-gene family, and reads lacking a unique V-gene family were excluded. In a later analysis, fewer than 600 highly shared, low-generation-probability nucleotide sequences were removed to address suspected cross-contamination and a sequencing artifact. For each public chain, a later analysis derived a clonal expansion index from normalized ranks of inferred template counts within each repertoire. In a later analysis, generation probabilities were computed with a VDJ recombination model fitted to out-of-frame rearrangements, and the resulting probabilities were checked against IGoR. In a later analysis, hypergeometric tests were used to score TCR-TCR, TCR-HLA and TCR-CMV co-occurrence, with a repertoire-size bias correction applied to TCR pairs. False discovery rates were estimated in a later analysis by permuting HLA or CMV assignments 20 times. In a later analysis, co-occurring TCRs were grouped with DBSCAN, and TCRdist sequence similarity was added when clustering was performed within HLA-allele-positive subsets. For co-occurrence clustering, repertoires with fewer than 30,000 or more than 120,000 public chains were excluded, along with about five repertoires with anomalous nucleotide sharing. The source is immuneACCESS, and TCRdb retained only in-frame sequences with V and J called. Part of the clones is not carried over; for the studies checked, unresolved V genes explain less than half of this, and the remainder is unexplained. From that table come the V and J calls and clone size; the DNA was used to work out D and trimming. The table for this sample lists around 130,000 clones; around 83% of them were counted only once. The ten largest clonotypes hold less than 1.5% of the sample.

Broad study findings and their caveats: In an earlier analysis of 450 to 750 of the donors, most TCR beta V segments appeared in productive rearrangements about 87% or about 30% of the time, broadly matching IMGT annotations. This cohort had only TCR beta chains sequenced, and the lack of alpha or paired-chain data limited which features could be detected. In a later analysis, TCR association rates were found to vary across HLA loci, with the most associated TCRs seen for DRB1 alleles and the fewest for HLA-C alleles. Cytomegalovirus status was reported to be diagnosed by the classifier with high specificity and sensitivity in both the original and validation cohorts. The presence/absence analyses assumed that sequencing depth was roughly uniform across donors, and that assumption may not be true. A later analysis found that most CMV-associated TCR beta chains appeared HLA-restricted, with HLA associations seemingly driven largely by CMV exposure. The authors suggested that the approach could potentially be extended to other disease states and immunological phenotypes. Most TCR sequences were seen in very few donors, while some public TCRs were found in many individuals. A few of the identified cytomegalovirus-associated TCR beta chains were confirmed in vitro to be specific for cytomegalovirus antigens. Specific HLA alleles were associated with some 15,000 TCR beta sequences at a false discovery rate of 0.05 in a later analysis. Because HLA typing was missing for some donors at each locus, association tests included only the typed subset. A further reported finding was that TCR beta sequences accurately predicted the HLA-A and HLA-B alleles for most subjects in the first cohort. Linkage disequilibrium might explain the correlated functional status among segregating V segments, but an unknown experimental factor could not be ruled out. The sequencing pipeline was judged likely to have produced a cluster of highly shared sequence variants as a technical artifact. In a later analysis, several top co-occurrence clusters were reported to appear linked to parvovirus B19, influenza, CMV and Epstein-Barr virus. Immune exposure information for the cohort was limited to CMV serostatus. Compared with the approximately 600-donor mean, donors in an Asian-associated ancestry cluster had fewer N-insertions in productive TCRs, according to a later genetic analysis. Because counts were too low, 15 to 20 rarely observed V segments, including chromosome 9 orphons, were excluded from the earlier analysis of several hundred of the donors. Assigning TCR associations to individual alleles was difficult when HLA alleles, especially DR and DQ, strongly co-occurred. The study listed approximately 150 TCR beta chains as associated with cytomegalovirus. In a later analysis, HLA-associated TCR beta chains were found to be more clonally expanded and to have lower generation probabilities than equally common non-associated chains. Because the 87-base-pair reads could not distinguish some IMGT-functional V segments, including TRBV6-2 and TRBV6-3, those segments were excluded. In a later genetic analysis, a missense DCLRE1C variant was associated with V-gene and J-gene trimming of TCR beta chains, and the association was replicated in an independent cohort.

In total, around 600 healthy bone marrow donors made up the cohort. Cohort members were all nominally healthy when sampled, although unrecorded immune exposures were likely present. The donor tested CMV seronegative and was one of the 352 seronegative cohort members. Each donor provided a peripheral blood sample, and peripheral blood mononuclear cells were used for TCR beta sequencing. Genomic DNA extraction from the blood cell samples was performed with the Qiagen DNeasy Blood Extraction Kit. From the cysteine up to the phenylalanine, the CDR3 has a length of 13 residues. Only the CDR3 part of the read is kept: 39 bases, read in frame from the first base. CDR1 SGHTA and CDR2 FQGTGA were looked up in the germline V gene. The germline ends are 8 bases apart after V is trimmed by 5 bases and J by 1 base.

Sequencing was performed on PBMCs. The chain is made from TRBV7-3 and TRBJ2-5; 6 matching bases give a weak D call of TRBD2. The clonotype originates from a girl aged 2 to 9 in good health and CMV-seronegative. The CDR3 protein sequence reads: CASSPEGQETQYF. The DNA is TGTGCCAGCAGCCCGGAGGGCCAAGAGACCCAGTACTTC.